The present T cell receptor beta chain was sequenced within a study of shared clonotypes between healthy human individuals. This CDR3 region has 13 residues. V lost 3 bases to trimming and J lost 3 bases; unmatched junction nucleotides: 2. Germline CDR1 KGHSH, CDR2 LQKENI. A note on this clone: Within the sample, other DNA sequences also encode this same CDR3.

Assay used: immunoSEQ multiplex PCR; TCRdb lists only in-frame clones, some missing. The table lists about 680,000 clones, about 90% of them singletons. It was CD45RO-negative cells, positively selected for CCR7, that made up naive CD8 cells, with terminally differentiated effector memory CD45RA+ cells excluded. The TCR was taken from a man aged 25 to 40 in good health. The chain recombines TRBV18 with TRBJ2-7; 7 bases agree with TRBD1. The sample was naive CD8+ T cells sorted from blood. This CDR3 reads CASSPGTDYEQYF. The CDR3 region has the DNA TGTGCCAGCTCACCTGGGACAGACTACGAGCAGTACTTC.